A single sample is the source of the 18 T cell receptor beta chains below, sequenced in a study of T cells after yellow fever vaccination. Using its own MiXCR run on the 5' RACE reads, TCRdb lists one record per CDR3 protein. The table includes roughly 340,000 distinct CDR3 sequences, roughly 9.4% detected once. Specimen: PBMCs, collected on the day of the first yellow fever vaccination. Receptors were obtained from a man younger than 35 who received the YFV17D yellow fever vaccine.

This clonotype has a handful of counts. The chain has TRBV20-1 and TRBJ1-4; perhaps TRBD1 as D (5 bases). Trimming took off 7 bases at V and 7 bases at J, with 16 bases between the two ends. The CDR3 has 13 amino acids. Germline lookup yields CDR1 DFQATT and CDR2 SNEGSKA (reference sequence). CDR3: CSELCARGEKLFF. The CDR3 nucleotides are TGCAGTGAACTATGCGCGAGGGGTGAAAAACTGTTTTTT.

J is TRBJ1-1 and V is TRBV5-1; D is possibly TRBD1 (6 bases). This CDR3 has 14 residues. Germline V CDR1 and CDR2: SGHRS, YFSETQ. Trimming stripped 5 bases from V and 5 bases from J, with 16 bases between. This CDR3 reads CASRTTGTPTEAFF. CDR3 DNA sequence: TGCGCCAGCAGGACAACAGGGACTCCGACTGAAGCTTTCTTT.

This clonotype was detected only a few times. The V call is TRBV14, the J call TRBJ1-1, with 9 bases fitting TRBD1. The CDR3 has 15 residues. CDR1 SGHDN and CDR2 FVKESK come from the germline V gene. Losses at the gene ends were 3 bases for V and 6 bases for J; bases not matched to a gene: 8. The CDR3 loop is CASSHLRDREAEAFF. In DNA, the CDR3 is TGTGCCAGCAGCCACCTCCGGGACAGGGAGGCTGAAGCTTTCTTT.

This clonotype was detected a few times. The V call is TRBV18, the J call TRBJ1-5; the match to TRBD1 covers 10 bases. The germline V gene encodes CDR1 KGHSH and CDR2 LQKENI. This CDR3 has 16 residues. The J segment lost 9 bases and the V segment lost 2 bases, leaving 10 bases of the junction unmatched. The CDR3 DNA reads as TGTGCCAGCTCACCAGAGGCTTGGACAGGGGGTAGGCCCCAGCATTTT. This gives the protein CASSPEAWTGGRPQHF.

The chain has TRBV24-1 and TRBJ2-5, with 13 bases matching TRBD2. The CDR3 is 16 residues long. The ends lost 10 bases at V and 4 bases at J; junction bases unmatched: 11. Germline values: CDR1 KGHDR, CDR2 SFDVKD. CDR3 in amino acids: CATGWTSGGGVETQYF. For the CDR3, the DNA is TGTGCCACGGGGTGGACTAGCGGGGGCGGCGTAGAGACCCAGTACTTC.

This clonotype was found many times. CDR3 sequence reads: CASSLDGDSPLHF. The CDR3 coding sequence is TGTGCCAGCAGCTTGGACGGGGATTCACCCCTCCACTTT. This chain connects TRBV5-5 to TRBJ1-6; no reliable D call. V lost 0 bases, J lost 8 bases, and 6 bases lay in between. This CDR3 is built from 13 residues. Germline CDR1 is SGHKS and CDR2 is YYEKEE (reference sequence). The variable domain in full, with the rest retrieved from reference TRBV5-5 and TRBJ1-6, is DAGVTQSPTHLIKTRGQQVTLRCSPISGHKSVSWYQQVLGQGPQFIFQYYEKEERGRGNFPDRFSARQFPNYSSELNVNALLLGDSALYLCASSLDGDSPLHFGNGTRLTVT.

This clonotype showed up just a few times. The rearrangement joins TRBV2 to TRBJ2-1; 8 bases line up with TRBD1. The CDR3 totals 17 residues. CDR1 and CDR2 (germline): SNHLY, FYNNEI. The junction had 10 bases not matched to a gene; V was cut back by 2 bases and J by 4 bases. In DNA form, the CDR3 reads TGTGCCAGCAGTGAAACGCGGACAGGGAGAATTTACAATGAGCAGTTCTTC. Its protein product is CASSETRTGRIYNEQFF.

The gene calls are TRBV7-2 and TRBJ2-7, with unresolved D. Germline V gene data show CDR1 as SGHTA and CDR2 as FQGNSA. The CDR3 consists of 14 residues. The V gene lost 3 bases and the J gene lost 4 bases, with 13 bases spanning the gap. Here the CDR3 reads CASSLFRMEYEQYF. CDR3 in DNA: TGTGCCAGCAGCTTGTTTCGGATGGAATACGAGCAGTACTTC.

The V gene is TRBV19, the J gene TRBJ1-1; D gene ambiguous. V shed 5 bases and J shed 1 base, with 14 bases lying between them. The CDR3 is 15 residues long. Germline V CDR1 and CDR2: LNHDA, SQIVND (reference sequence). The CDR3: CASSAGPAKNTEAFF. DNA for the CDR3: TGTGCCAGTAGTGCGGGCCCTGCTAAGAACACTGAAGCTTTCTTT.

Note on this clonotype: Germline is not matched at one junction end, which may reflect a read error. CDR3 DNA sequence: TGTCCCAGCTCAAGAAGACAGGGGGCCTTTTACAATGAGCAGTTCTTC. This codes for CPSSRRQGAFYNEQFF. The chain uses TRBV18 and TRBJ2-1; 10 bases agree with TRBD1. Germline CDR1 reads KGHSH; CDR2 reads LQKENI. The CDR3 has 16 amino acids.

The rearrangement links TRBV10-3 to TRBJ1-1; tentative D call: TRBD1 (6 bases). V was trimmed by 4 bases and J by 1 base, leaving 16 bases between them. This CDR3 is built from 16 residues. Germline lookup yields CDR1 ENHRY and CDR2 SYGVKD. The CDR3 region is CAISANVGGPNTEAFF. In DNA, the CDR3 is TGTGCCATCAGTGCTAATGTCGGGGGCCCGAACACTGAAGCTTTCTTT.

J is TRBJ1-4 and V is TRBV10-3; TRBD1 matches 10 bases. Unmatched junction bases numbered 6, after V lost 6 bases and J lost 8 bases. CDR3 length equals 14 residues. Looked up from germline, CDR1 is ENHRY and CDR2 is SYGVKD. The CDR3 loop is CAISPGTGVEKLFF. The CDR3, as DNA: TGTGCCATCAGCCCCGGGACAGGGGTCGAAAAACTGTTTTTT.

In this sample, this clonotype turned up a few times. The chain joins TRBV28 to TRBJ1-1; the match to TRBD1 covers 8 bases. The CDR3 runs 14 residues. Trimming removed 7 bases from V and 3 bases from J; junction bases left unmatched: 7. Per the germline V gene, CDR1 is MDHEN and CDR2 is SYDVKM. The CDR3 reads CASTPTGADTEAFF. The CDR3, as DNA: TGTGCCAGCACCCCGACAGGGGCGGACACTGAAGCTTTCTTT.

The chain recombines TRBV5-4 with TRBJ2-1; perhaps D is TRBD1 or TRBD2 (5 bases each). Trimming removed 6 bases from V and 9 bases from J, with 19 bases in between. Germline V gene data show CDR1 as SGHNT and CDR2 as YYREEE (reference sequence). The CDR3 loop spans 14 amino acids. The CDR3 coding sequence is TGTGCCAGCATGGGGGACCGATATCTGAGTGAGCAGTTCTTC. Protein sequence: CASMGDRYLSEQFF. Full variable domain (outside the CDR3, taken from reference TRBV5-4 and TRBJ2-1): ETGVTQSPTHLIKTRGQQVTLRCSSQSGHNTVSWYQQALGQGPQFIFQYYREEENGRGNFPPRFSGLQFPNYSSELNVNALELDDSALYLCASMGDRYLSEQFFGPGTRLTVL.

This clonotype was detected a few times. The genes are TRBV6-5 and TRBJ1-2; D remains ambiguous. Trimming shortened V by 3 bases and J by 0 bases, and 8 bases separated the two germline ends. Germline CDR1 and CDR2: MNHEY and SVGAGI. The CDR3 length is 14 residues. CDR3 nucleotide sequence: TGTGCCAGCAGTTATCACCAGGCTAACTATGGCTACACCTTC. Amino acid sequence: CASSYHQANYGYTF.

This chain uses TRBV6-5 with TRBJ2-1; TRBD2 aligns across 8 bases. J gave up 9 bases and V 1 base, and 2 bases lay outside the gene matches. The CDR3 extends over 13 amino acids. Germline CDR1 is MNHEY and CDR2 is SVGAGI. The CDR3 bases are TGTGCCAGCAGTTACTACAGCGGGGGTGAGCAGTTCTTC. Its protein product is CASSYYSGGEQFF.

This clonotype was counted a few times. The chain is built from TRBV20-1 and TRBJ2-1; 8 bases agree with TRBD2. The CDR3 is 15 residues long. Germline V CDR1 and CDR2: DFQATT, SNEGSKA (reference sequence). Trimming removed 1 base from V and 4 bases from J; junction bases left unmatched: 6. CDR3 sequence reads: CSARVPGGGYNEQFF. In nucleotides, the CDR3 is TGCAGTGCTAGAGTCCCGGGCGGGGGGTACAATGAGCAGTTCTTC.

This clonotype showed up many times. Germline is not matched at one junction end, which may reflect a read error. V usage is TRBV3-1 and J usage is TRBJ2-5; D not certain. This CDR3 is built from 11 residues. Germline assignment: CDR1 LGHDT and CDR2 YNNKEL (reference sequence). The chain's CDR3 is CASSQEETQYF. In nucleotides, the CDR3 is TGCGCCAGCAGCCAAGAAGAGACCCAGTACTTC.